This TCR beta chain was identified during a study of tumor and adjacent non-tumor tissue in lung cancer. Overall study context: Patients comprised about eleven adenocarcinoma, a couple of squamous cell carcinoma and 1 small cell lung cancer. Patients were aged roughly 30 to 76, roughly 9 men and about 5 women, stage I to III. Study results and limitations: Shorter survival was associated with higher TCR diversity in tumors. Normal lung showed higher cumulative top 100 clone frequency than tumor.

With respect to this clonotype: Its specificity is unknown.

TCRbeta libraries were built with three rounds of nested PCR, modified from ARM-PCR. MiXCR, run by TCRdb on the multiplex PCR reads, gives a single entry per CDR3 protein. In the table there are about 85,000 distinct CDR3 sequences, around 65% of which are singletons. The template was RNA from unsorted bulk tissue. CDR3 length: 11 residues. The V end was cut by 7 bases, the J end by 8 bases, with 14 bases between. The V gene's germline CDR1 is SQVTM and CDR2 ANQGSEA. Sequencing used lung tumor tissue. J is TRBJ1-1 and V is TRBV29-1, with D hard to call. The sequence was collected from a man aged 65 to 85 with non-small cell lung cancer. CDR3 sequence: CSAKARREAFF. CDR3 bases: TGCAGCGCCAAAGCGCGGAGAGAAGCTTTCTTT.